This T cell receptor (beta chain) was recovered during a study of CD8+ T cells in alopecia areata. Across the whole study: The tofacitinib course ran for 6 to 18 months and was followed by 6 months off drug. Study outcomes and limitations: Mice gave a clearer picture of TCR sharing than patients did, possibly for HLA-related reasons. Affected scalp, especially in alopecia totalis/universalis, had a higher clonality than normal scalp did.

Extracted from the samples, RNA was reverse transcribed into cDNA to serve as the sequencing template. Here immunoSEQ multiplex PCR was the method, and the copy in TCRdb shows in-frame clones only, minus some. This sample yields 150,000 or so clones, of which approximately 87% are seen a single time; roughly 15% belongs to the top ten. Germline assignment: CDR1 SQVTM and CDR2 ANQGSEA. Trimming shortened V by 4 bases and J by 5 bases, and 9 bases separated the two germline ends. There are 12 residues in the CDR3. This clone came up a few times. Its antigen remains unidentified. Alopecia areata patients gave lesional scalp punch biopsies and peripheral blood samples.

The chain joins TRBV29-1 to TRBJ2-1, with D uncertain. This TCR derives from a human donor with alopecia areata. Sequencing used CD8+ T cells sorted from blood, obtained at week 0. The CDR3 DNA sequence: TGCAGCGTTGTAGTGGTAGACAATGAGCAGTTCTTC. Amino acid sequence: CSVVVVDNEQFF.